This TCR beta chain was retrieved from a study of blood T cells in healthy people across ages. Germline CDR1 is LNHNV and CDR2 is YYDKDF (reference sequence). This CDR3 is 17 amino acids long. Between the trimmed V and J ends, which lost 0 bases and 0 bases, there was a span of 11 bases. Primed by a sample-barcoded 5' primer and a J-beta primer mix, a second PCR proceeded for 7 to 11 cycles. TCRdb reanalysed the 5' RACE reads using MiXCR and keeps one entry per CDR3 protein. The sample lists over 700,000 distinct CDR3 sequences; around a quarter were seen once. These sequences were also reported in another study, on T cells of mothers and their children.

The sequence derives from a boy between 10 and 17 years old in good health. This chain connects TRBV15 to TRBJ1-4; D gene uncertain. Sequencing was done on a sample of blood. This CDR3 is CATSRETHFATNEKLFF. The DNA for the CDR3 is TGTGCCACCAGCAGAGAAACCCATTTTGCAACTAATGAAAAACTGTTTTTT.